This paragraph reports one T cell receptor beta chain. Source study methods: The assay estimated nucleated cells by amplifying reference gene primers. Only in-frame clones appear in the TCRdb table, and some are missing; sequencing was by immunoSEQ multiplex PCR. V and J calls and clone size follow that table, whereas D and trimming were derived from the DNA. The sample includes some 70,000 clones, over 70% of them seen just once. This sample is drawn from a study of blood T cell repertoires in COVID-19. Study in general: The United States, Italy and Spain supplied acute and convalescent COVID-19 samples.

Sequencing used peripheral blood. The sequence was obtained from a man aged 45 to 65 with active COVID-19.

The CDR3 is CASTYYSGGVPADTQYF. The CDR3 DNA follows: TGTGCCAGCACCTACTATAGTGGCGGGGTCCCGGCAGATACGCAGTATTTT. The chain uses TRBV21-1 and TRBJ2-3; the D call in the table, TRBD2, was not verified against the DNA. TRBV21-1 is deemed a pseudogene. The CDR3 spans 17 residues.